These T cell receptor beta chains were read from a single sample in a study of T cells after yellow fever vaccination. In TCRdb, the 5' RACE reads were re-called with MiXCR into one record per CDR3 protein. The sample lists under 600,000 distinct CDR3 sequences, 20% to 25% seen once, with 16% in the top ten. This material consisted of PBMCs, taken roughly 23 days after the first yellow fever vaccination. These receptors were collected from a man aged 18 to 30 who received the YFV17D yellow fever vaccine. CDR3s include the opening cysteine and the closing phenylalanine or tryptophan. The D gene is left open where the match is weak. Some rows have no size entry. The others give once, few or many, or a class for an expanded clone.

>few|TRBJ2-5|NA|TRBV5-1
CASSQGRAAETQYF
TGCGCCAGCAGCCAGGGGAGGGCCGCAGAGACCCAGTACTTC
>few|TRBJ2-1|NA|TRBV5-1
CASSSLLGSSYNEQFF
TGCGCCAGCAGCTCCCTACTGGGCAGCTCCTACAATGAGCAGTTCTTC
>NA|TRBJ1-5|NA|TRBV6-1
CASSEFESNQPQHF
TGTGCCAGCAGTGAATTCGAGAGCAATCAGCCCCAGCATTTT
>NA|TRBJ2-1|TRBD2|TRBV7-3
CASSPTSVMYNEQFF
TGTGCCAGCAGCCCGACTAGCGTGATGTACAATGAGCAGTTCTTC
>NA|TRBJ2-1|NA|TRBV7-2
CASSLLGGRDEQFF
TGTGCCAGCAGCTTACTCGGGGGCAGGGATGAGCAGTTCTTC
>NA|TRBJ2-1|TRBD2|TRBV20-1
CSAALAGGQNEQFF
TGCAGTGCAGCGCTAGCGGGGGGGCAGAACGAGCAGTTCTTC
>few|TRBJ2-5|NA|TRBV29-1
CSVDPGLETQYF
TGCAGCGTTGATCCGGGTTTAGAGACCCAGTACTTC
>NA|TRBJ2-3|NA|TRBV11-2
CASSPNGDTQYF
TGTGCCAGCAGCCCGAATGGGGATACGCAGTATTTT
>NA|TRBJ1-5|NA|TRBV7-2
CASSLVSGQPQHF
TGTGCCAGCAGCTTAGTATCGGGACAGCCCCAGCATTTT
>few|TRBJ2-7|NA|TRBV19
CASSMDRRGYEQYF
TGTGCCAGTAGTATGGACAGGAGGGGATACGAGCAGTACTTC
>few|TRBJ2-3|TRBD2|TRBV20-1
CSVTFGTSGGTQYF
TGCAGTGTTACCTTCGGGACTAGCGGGGGAACGCAGTATTTT
>many|TRBJ2-1|TRBD2|TRBV20-1
CSAVGLANNEQFF
TGCAGTGCGGTGGGACTAGCGAACAATGAGCAGTTCTTC
>few|TRBJ2-7|TRBD1|TRBV5-1
CASSYSPDREVEQYF
TGCGCCAGCAGCTATTCTCCGGACAGGGAAGTCGAGCAGTACTTC
>NA|TRBJ1-1|TRBD1|TRBV28
CASSSGTARGTEAFF
TGTGCCAGCAGTTCTGGGACAGCTCGGGGCACTGAAGCTTTCTTT
>few|TRBJ1-2|NA|TRBV6-5
CASSYLSSNYGYTF
TGTGCCAGCAGTTACTTATCATCGAACTATGGCTACACCTTC
>NA|TRBJ1-6|NA|TRBV5-6
CASSLGSDNNSPLHF
TGTGCCAGCAGCTTGGGTTCGGACAATAATTCACCCCTCCACTTT
>many|TRBJ2-1|NA|TRBV5-1
CASSLDSGGVDEQFF
TGCGCCAGCAGCTTGGATAGTGGTGGCGTCGATGAGCAGTTCTTC
>many|TRBJ2-3|NA|TRBV3-1
CASTRGAVGGDTQYF
TGTGCCAGCACGAGGGGGGCAGTTGGGGGAGATACGCAGTATTTT
>NA|TRBJ1-1|TRBD1|TRBV29-1
CSVQDRGSGTEAFF
TGCAGCGTACAAGACAGGGGATCCGGCACTGAAGCTTTCTTT
>NA|TRBJ2-1|TRBD2|TRBV11-2
CASSLERGAPNEQFF
TGTGCCAGCAGCTTAGAGCGGGGGGCGCCCAATGAGCAGTTCTTC
>NA|TRBJ2-7|NA|TRBV4-3
CASSQDEGRYEQYF
TGCGCCAGCAGCCAAGATGAGGGCCGGTACGAGCAGTACTTC
>NA|TRBJ2-3|TRBD2|TRBV7-6
CASSPTSGGITDTQYF
TGTGCCAGCAGCCCCACTAGCGGGGGCATCACAGATACGCAGTATTTT
>NA|TRBJ2-1|TRBD2|TRBV4-1
CASSQDPSGGIKAFF
TGCGCCAGCAGCCAAGATCCTAGCGGGGGGATAAAGGCGTTCTTC
>NA|TRBJ2-2|NA|TRBV15
CATSRARYTGELFF
TGTGCCACCAGCAGAGCCAGGTACACCGGGGAGCTGTTTTTT
>few|TRBJ2-3|NA|TRBV7-9
CASSSGRTDTQYF
TGTGCCAGCAGCTCGGGCCGCACAGATACGCAGTATTTT
>NA|TRBJ1-2|NA|TRBV29-1
CSVEEWGLGYTF
TGCAGCGTTGAAGAGTGGGGACTGGGCTACACCTTC